The present TCR beta chain was sequenced within a study of vaccination and CD4 T cells after COVID-19. Turning to the study itself: Cellular stimulation was performed using overlapping spike peptides derived from SARS-CoV-2, HCoV-NL63, HCoV-OC43 and HCoV-229E. Study conclusions and caveats: The authors identified 304 of 307 vaccine-specific clones in convalescent patients as spike mono-reactive.

Details on this clonotype: Its specificity is unknown.

Germline V gene lookup returns CDR1 SGHNT and CDR2 YENEEA. The junction had 6 bases not matched to a gene; V was cut back by 5 bases and J by 0 bases. The CDR3 runs to 18 residues. Researchers used the Oncomine TCR Beta short-read assay to sequence DNA from cultured CD4+ T cells. One entry per CDR3 protein results from TCRdb running MiXCR on the PCR reads. The table has approximately 21,000 distinct CDR3 sequences, around half seen once. Treatment defined: approximately nine-day PBMC culture with coronavirus spike peptide pools or control peptides (ViraFEST assay). Convalescent patients tested SARS-CoV-2 PCR positive from March to December 2020, before Alpha, Beta and Delta emerged.

This chain joins TRBV11-3 and TRBJ2-3; 15 bases map to TRBD2. The sequenced sample was CD4+ T cells from blood, cultured in vitro. This sequence originates from a human donor who had recovered from COVID-19. The CDR3 loop is CASSPGTSGGLSTDTQYF. In DNA form, the CDR3 reads TGTGCCAGCAGCCCCGGGACTAGCGGGGGGCTAAGCACAGATACGCAGTATTTT.